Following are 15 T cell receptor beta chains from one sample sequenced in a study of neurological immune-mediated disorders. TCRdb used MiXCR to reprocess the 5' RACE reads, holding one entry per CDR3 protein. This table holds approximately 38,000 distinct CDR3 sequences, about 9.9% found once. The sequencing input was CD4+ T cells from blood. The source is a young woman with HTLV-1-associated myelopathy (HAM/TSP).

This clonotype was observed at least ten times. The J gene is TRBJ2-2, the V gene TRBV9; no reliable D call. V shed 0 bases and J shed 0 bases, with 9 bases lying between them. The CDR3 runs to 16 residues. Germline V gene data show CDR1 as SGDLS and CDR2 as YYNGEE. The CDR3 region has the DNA TGTGCCAGCAGCGTAGGTGGGTTCACGAACACCGGGGAGCTGTTTTTT. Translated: CASSVGGFTNTGELFF.

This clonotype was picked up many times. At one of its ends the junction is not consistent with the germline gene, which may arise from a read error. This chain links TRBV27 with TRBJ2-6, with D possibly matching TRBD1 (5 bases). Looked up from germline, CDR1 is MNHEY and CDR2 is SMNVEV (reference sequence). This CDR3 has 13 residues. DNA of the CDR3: TGTGCCAGCAGACTCTCTGGGGCCAACGTCCTGGCTTTC. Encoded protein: CASRLSGANVLAF.

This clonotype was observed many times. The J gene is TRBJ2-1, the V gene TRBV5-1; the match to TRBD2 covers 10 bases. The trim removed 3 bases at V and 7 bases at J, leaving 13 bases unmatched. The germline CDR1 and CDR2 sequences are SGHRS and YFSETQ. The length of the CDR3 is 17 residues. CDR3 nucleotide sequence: TGCGCCAGCAGCTCGTCCGTCAGCGGGGGGGCTCAGAATGAGCAGTTCTTC. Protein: CASSSSVSGGAQNEQFF.

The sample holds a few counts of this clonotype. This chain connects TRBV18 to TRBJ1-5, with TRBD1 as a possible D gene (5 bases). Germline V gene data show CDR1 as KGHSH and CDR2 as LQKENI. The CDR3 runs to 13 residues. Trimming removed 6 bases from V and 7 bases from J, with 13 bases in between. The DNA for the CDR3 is TGTGCCAGCTCTGTGCAGGGAGGCCAGCCCCAGCATTTT. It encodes CASSVQGGQPQHF.

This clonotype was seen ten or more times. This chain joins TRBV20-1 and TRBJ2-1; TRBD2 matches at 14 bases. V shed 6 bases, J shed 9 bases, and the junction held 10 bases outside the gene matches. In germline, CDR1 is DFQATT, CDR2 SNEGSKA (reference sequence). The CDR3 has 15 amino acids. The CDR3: CSASRTSGGPSEQFF. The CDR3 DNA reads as TGCAGTGCCAGTCGGACTAGCGGGGGGCCCAGTGAGCAGTTCTTC.

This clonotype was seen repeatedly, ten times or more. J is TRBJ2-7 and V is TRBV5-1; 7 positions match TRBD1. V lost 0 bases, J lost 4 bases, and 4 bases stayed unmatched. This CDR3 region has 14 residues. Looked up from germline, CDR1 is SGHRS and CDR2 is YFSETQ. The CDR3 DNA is TGCGCCAGCAGCTTGGTCGGGACAGTGTACGAGCAGTACTTC. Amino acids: CASSLVGTVYEQYF.

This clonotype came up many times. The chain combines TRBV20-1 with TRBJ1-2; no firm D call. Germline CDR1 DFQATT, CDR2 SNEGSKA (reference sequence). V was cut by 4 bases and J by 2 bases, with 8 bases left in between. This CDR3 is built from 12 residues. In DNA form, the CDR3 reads TGCAGTGCTATCGCCGGGAACTATGGCTACACCTTC. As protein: CSAIAGNYGYTF.

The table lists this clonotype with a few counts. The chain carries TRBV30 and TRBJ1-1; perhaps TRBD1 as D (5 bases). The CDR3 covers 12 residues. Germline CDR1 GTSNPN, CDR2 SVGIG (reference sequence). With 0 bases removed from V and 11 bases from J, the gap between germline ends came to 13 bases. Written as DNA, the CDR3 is TGTGCCTGGAGTGTAATGGGGGATGCGGCTTTCTTT. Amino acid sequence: CAWSVMGDAAFF.

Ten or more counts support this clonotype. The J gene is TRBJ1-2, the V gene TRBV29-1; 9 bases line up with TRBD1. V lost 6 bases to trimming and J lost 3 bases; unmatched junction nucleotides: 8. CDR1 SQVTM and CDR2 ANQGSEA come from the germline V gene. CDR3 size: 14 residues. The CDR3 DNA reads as TGCAGCGTGACCGGGACAGGGCGACACTATGGCTACACCTTC. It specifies CSVTGTGRHYGYTF.

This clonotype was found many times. The CDR3: CASSRLLTVSTEAFF. CDR3 DNA: TGTGCCAGCAGTCGACTGCTGACAGTATCCACTGAAGCTTTCTTT. This rearrangement joins TRBV6-5 to TRBJ1-1; D is perhaps TRBD1 (5 bases). Trimming took off 5 bases at V and 4 bases at J, with 17 bases between the two ends. This CDR3 has 15 residues. Germline V gene data show CDR1 as MNHEY and CDR2 as SVGAGI.

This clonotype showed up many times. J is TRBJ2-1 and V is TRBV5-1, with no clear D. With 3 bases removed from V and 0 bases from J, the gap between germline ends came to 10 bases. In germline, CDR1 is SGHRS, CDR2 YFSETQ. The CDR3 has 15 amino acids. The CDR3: CASSSGVSSYNEQFF. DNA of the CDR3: TGCGCCAGCAGCTCCGGCGTGAGCTCCTACAATGAGCAGTTCTTC.

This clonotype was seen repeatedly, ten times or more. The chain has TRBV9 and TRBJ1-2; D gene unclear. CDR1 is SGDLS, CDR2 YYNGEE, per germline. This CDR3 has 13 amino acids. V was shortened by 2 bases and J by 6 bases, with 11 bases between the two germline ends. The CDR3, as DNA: TGTGCCAGCAGCGTCTCGACGAACAATGGCTACACCTTC. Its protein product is CASSVSTNNGYTF.

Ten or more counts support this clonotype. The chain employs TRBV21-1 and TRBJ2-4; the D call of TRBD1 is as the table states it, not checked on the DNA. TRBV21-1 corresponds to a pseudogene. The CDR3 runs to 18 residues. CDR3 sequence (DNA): TGTGCCAGCAGCCCCCAACTACTCTTAAGGGGAGCCAAAAACATTCAGTACTTC. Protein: CASSPQLLLRGAKNIQYF.

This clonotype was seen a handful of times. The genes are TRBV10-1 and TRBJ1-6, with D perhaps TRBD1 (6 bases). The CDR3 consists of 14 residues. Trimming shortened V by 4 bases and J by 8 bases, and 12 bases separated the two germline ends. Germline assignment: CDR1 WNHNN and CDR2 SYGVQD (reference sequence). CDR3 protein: CASSVGQSDSPLHF. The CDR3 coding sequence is TGCGCCAGCAGTGTTGGACAGTCGGATTCACCCCTCCACTTT.

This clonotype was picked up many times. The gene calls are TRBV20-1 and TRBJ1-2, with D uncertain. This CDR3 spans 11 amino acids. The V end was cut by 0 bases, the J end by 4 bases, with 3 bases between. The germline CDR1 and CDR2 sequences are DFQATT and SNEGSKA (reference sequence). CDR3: CSAREGYGYTF. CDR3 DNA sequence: TGCAGTGCTAGAGAGGGCTATGGCTACACCTTC.